This T cell receptor beta chain was identified in a study of blood T cell repertoires in COVID-19. This CDR3 is built from 14 residues. V lost 2 bases to trimming and J lost 4 bases, with 10 bases between them. Germline CDR1 is SGHNT and CDR2 is YENEEA. Sequencing was performed with immunoSEQ multiplex PCR; in TCRdb, only in-frame clones are kept and a portion is missing. The table lists about 85,000 clones, approximately 90% of them singletons. Sequenced material: peripheral blood. The clonotype originates from a man aged 55 to 69 with acute or convalescent COVID-19. The chain joins TRBV11-3 to TRBJ2-3; D is perhaps TRBD2 (5 bases). CDR3: CASSLYRGADTQYF. Written as DNA, the CDR3 is TGTGCCAGCAGCTTATATCGGGGTGCAGATACGCAGTATTTT.